The clone carrying this T cell receptor (beta chain) was found once. Antigen specificity is unknown. This may be a read error, as it is one base from a much larger clone. The CDR3 has 15 residues. Germline CDR1 reads MGHRA; CDR2 reads YSYEKL. Through a sample-barcoded 5' primer and a J-beta primer mix, a second PCR was run for 7 to 11 cycles. All cDNA molecules were each tagged by a template-switch adaptor with 12 random nucleotides. CDR3-containing paired-end reads numbered at least 3 million in each sample. A single record per CDR3 protein comes from TCRdb applying MiXCR to the 5' RACE reads. The sample has roughly 680,000 distinct CDR3 sequences, more than 45% seen once. These data belong to a study of blood T cells in healthy people across ages. General study results and limits: Calculation of diversity from one million T cells yielded estimates considered to be underestimates.

Each donor gave 9.5 to 10 milliliters of peripheral blood. The V call is TRBV4-1, the J call TRBJ2-3; unclear D gene. Sequencing was performed on blood. The TCR was taken from an elderly woman in good health. As DNA, the CDR3 is TGCGCCGGCAGTCGTTACTACTCTAGCACAGATACGCAGTATTTT. Its protein product is CAGSRYYSSTDTQYF.